This T cell receptor beta chain emerged from a study of beta chain features in type 1 diabetes. Study-wide points: People with Type 1 diabetes carried modestly yet significantly shorter TCRB CDR3s in all four CD4+ subsets.

The whole isolated RNA underwent reverse transcription, so sequencing captured expressed TCRB transcripts. Only in-frame clones appear in the TCRdb table, and some are missing; sequencing was by immunoSEQ multiplex PCR. The repertoire holds 600,000 to 700,000 clones, 9.5% to 15% seen once, with over 0.1% in the top ten. This clone was counted only a few times. The antigen is unknown. The clonotype comes from a man aged 25 to 40 with type 1 diabetes. The sample taken for sequencing was naive CD4+ T cells from blood.

CDR3 sequence (DNA): TGTGCCAGCAGTAGGGGGCGCGGCTACAACAATCAGCCCCAGCATTTT. It codes for CASSRGRGYNNQPQHF. V is TRBV28 and J is TRBJ1-5, with 7 bases identical to TRBD1. Germline lookup yields CDR1 MDHEN and CDR2 SYDVKM. V gave up 5 bases and J gave up 3 bases; unmatched junction bases: 10. This CDR3 region has 16 residues.